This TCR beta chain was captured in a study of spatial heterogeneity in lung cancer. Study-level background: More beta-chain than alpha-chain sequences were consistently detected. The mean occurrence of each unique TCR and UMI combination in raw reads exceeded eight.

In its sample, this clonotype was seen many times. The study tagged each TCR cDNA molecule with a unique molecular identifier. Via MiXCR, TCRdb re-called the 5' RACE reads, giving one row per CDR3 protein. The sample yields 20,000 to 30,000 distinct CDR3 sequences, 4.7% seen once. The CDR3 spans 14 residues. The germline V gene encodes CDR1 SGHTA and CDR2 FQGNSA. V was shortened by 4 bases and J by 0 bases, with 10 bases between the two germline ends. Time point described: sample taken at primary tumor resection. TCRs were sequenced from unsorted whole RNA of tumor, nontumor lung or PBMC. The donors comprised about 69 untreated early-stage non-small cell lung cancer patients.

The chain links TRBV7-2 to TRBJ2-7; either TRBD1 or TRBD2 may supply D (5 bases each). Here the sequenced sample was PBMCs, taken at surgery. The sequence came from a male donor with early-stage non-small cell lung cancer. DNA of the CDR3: TGTGCCAGCAGCTGGGACGTAAGCTCCTACGAGCAGTACTTC. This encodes CASSWDVSSYEQYF.